The T cell receptor beta chain described here comes from a study of blood T cell repertoires in COVID-19. At the level of the study: Some COVID-19 samples were acute and others convalescent; all came from the United States, Italy and Spain. Sample material is recorded as cDNA or gDNA derived from T cells, B-cell-depleted T cells, or PBMCs.

V shed 5 bases and J shed 12 bases, with 14 bases lying between them. CDR1 SGHRS and CDR2 YFSETQ come from the germline V gene. The CDR3 extends over 11 amino acids. Original analysis: Using reference gene primer amplification, nucleated cell counts were estimated. Produced via immunoSEQ multiplex PCR; TCRdb's table is partial and in-frame only. That table supplies the V and J calls and clone size; D and trimming were determined from the DNA. Among fewer than 350,000 clones, roughly 87% were seen once, and the ten largest hold 9% to 9.5%. This receptor was identified in a young man with active or convalescent COVID-19. Sequenced sample: peripheral blood. This chain links TRBV5-1 with TRBJ1-1; possibly TRBD1 for D (6 bases). The CDR3 DNA follows: TGCGCCAGCAGGGGGGCCCAGGGAACTTTCTTT. It translates to CASRGAQGTFF.